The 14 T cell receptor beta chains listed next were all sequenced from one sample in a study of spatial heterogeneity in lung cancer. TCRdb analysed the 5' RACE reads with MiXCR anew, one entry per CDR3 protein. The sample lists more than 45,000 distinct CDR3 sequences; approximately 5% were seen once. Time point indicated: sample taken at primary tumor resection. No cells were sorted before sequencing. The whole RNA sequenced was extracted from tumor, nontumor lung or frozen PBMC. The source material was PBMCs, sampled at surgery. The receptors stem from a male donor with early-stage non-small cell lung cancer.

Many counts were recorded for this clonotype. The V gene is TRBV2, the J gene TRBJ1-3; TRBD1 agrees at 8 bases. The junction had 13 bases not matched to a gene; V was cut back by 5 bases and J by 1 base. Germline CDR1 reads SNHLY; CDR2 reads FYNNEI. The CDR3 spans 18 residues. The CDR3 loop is CASSPKSFRDRSGNTIYF. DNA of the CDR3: TGTGCCAGCAGTCCTAAGAGCTTCCGGGACAGGTCTGGAAACACCATATATTTT. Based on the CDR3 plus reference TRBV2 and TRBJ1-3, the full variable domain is EPEVTQTPSHQVTQMGQEVILRCVPISNHLYFYWYRQILGQKVEFLVSFYNNEISEKSEIFDDQFSVERPDGSNFTLKIRSTKLEDSAMYFCASSPKSFRDRSGNTIYFGEGSWLTVV.

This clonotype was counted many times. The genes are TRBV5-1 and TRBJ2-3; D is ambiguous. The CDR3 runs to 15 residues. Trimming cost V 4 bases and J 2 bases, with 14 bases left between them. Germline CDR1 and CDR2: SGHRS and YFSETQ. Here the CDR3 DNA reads TGCGCCAGCAGCCTAACCCCTAGGTCCACAGATACGCAGTATTTT. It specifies CASSLTPRSTDTQYF.

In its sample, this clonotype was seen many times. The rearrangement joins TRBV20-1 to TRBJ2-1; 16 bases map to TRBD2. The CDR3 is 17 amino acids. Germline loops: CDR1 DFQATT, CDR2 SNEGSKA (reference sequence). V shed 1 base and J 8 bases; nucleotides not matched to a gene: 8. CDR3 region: CSARVGTSGRGWDEQFF. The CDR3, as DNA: TGCAGTGCTAGAGTTGGGACTAGCGGGAGGGGTTGGGATGAGCAGTTCTTC.

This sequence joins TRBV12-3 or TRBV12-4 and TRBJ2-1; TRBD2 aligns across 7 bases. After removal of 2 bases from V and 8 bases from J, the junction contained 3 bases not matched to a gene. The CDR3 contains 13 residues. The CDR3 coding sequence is TGTGCCAGCAGTTTAAGGGGAGGGCATGAGCAGTTCTTC. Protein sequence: CASSLRGGHEQFF.

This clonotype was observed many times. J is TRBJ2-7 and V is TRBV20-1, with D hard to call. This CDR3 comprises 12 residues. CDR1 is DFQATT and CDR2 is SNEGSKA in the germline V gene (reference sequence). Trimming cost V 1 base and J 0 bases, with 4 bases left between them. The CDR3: CSARGSSYEQYF. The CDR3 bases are TGCAGTGCTAGAGGGTCCTCCTACGAGCAGTACTTC.

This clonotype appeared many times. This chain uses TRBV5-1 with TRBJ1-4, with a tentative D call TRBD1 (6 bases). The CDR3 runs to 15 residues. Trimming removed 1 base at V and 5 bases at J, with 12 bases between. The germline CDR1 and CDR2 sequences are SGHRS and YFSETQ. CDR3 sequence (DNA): TGCGCCAGCAGCTTGATGGGGGGGCCCAATGAAAAACTGTTTTTT. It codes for CASSLMGGPNEKLFF. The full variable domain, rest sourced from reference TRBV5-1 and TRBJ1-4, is KAGVTQTPRYLIKTRGQQVTLSCSPISGHRSVSWYQQTPGQGLQFLFEYFSETQRNKGNFPGRFSGRQFSNSRSEMNVSTLELGDSALYLCASSLMGGPNEKLFFGSGTQLSVL.

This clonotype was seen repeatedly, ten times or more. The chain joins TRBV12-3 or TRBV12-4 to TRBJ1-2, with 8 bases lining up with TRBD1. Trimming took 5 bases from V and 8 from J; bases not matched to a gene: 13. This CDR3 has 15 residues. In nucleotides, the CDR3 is TGTGCCAGCAGTACCCGGACAGGGTGGACTGAGGGCTACACCTTC. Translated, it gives CASSTRTGWTEGYTF.

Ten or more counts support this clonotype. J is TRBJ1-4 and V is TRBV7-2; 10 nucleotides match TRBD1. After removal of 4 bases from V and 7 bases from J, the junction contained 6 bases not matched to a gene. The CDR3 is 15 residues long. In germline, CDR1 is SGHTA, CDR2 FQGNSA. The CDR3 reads CASSSRQGASEKLFF. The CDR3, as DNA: TGTGCCAGCAGCTCCCGACAGGGGGCGAGTGAAAAACTGTTTTTT.

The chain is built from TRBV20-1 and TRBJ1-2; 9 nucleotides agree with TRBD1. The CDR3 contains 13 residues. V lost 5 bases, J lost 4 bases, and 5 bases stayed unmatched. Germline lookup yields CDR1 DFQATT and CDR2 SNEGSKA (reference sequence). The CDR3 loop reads CSARDRVGYGYTF. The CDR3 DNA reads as TGCAGTGCTCGGGACAGGGTGGGCTATGGCTACACCTTC.

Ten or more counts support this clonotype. CDR3 in DNA: TGCAGTGCTATCAGAGCGGACAGGAGCTCCTACGAGCAGTACTTC. Protein: CSAIRADRSSYEQYF. The rearrangement links TRBV20-1 to TRBJ2-7; 7 positions agree with TRBD1. Per germline, CDR1 DFQATT and CDR2 SNEGSKA (reference sequence). The CDR3 runs to 15 residues. Losses at the gene ends were 4 bases for V and 0 bases for J; bases not matched to a gene: 9.

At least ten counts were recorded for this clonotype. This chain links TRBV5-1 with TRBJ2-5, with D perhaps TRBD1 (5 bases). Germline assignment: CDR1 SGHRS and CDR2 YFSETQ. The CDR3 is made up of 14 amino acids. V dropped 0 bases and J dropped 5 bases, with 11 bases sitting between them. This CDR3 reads CASSLVGQGETQYF. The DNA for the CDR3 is TGCGCCAGCAGCTTGGTTGGGCAGGGTGAGACCCAGTACTTC. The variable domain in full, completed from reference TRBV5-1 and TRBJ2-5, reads KAGVTQTPRYLIKTRGQQVTLSCSPISGHRSVSWYQQTPGQGLQFLFEYFSETQRNKGNFPGRFSGRQFSNSRSEMNVSTLELGDSALYLCASSLVGQGETQYFGPGTRLLVL.

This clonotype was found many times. CDR3 residues: CASSVFGAGKASGNTIYF. The CDR3 DNA is TGTGCCAGCAGCGTATTTGGGGCAGGGAAGGCCTCTGGAAACACCATATATTTT. The chain carries TRBV9 and TRBJ1-3; the D gene is possibly TRBD1 (5 bases). Germline values: CDR1 SGDLS, CDR2 YYNGEE. The V end was cut by 1 base, the J end by 0 bases, with 17 bases between. This CDR3 has 18 residues.

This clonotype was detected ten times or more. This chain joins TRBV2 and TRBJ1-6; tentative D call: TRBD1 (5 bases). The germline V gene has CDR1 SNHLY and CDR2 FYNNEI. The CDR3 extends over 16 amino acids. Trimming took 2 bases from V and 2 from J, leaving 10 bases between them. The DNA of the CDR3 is TGTGCCAGCAGTGAAATGGGAGGGGCCTATAATTCACCCCTCCACTTT. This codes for CASSEMGGAYNSPLHF.

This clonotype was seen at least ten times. CDR3 nucleotide sequence: TGTGCCAGCAGCCCCTCACGGTCCGCAGGGGACACCGGGGAGCTGTTTTTT. It translates to CASSPSRSAGDTGELFF. The V call is TRBV7-3, the J call TRBJ2-2; D is perhaps TRBD1 (6 bases). The CDR3 is 17 amino acids. The germline V gene encodes CDR1 SGHTA and CDR2 FQGTGA. The ends were cut back, 5 bases at V and 3 bases at J, with 19 bases in the middle.